The source of this T cell receptor beta chain is a study of control samples from healthy donors and cancer patients. The V end was cut by 3 bases, the J end by 6 bases, with 17 bases between. Germline lookup yields CDR1 SEHNR and CDR2 FQNEAQ (reference sequence). CDR3 length equals 15 residues. The method was immunoSEQ multiplex PCR; TCRdb's version includes in-frame clones alone and lacks a portion of them. The sample includes just under 75,000 clones, about 90% seen only once; the top ten take over 3.5%. Specimen: blood. J is TRBJ1-1 and V is TRBV7-9; possible D gene TRBD1, 5 bases. This receptor was taken from a woman in her forties or fifties in good health. CDR3 loop: CASSFWTPLTAEAFF. Here the CDR3 DNA reads TGTGCCAGCAGCTTCTGGACACCCCTGACTGCTGAAGCTTTCTTT.